This passage covers 28 T cell receptor beta chains from one sample sequenced in a study of blood T cell repertoires in COVID-19. Profiled with immunoSEQ multiplex PCR; TCRdb holds only in-frame clones, not every one. The sample has about 45,000 clones, about 90% seen once. Sequencing was performed on peripheral blood. These receptors were taken from a human donor in a cohort sampled during active COVID-19.

The chain couples TRBV7-8 to TRBJ2-7; tentatively, D is TRBD1 (6 bases). V was trimmed by 5 bases and J by 4 bases, leaving 12 bases between them. Germline loops: CDR1 SGHVS, CDR2 FQNEAQ. The CDR3 has 13 amino acids. CDR3 in amino acids: CASSPYQGYEQYF. In DNA form, the CDR3 reads TGTGCCAGCAGCCCATACCAGGGGTACGAGCAGTACTTC.

The gene calls are TRBV11-2 and TRBJ2-3; 7 positions agree with TRBD2. The germline CDR1 and CDR2 sequences are SGHAT and FQNNGV. This CDR3 comprises 16 residues. Trimming at V came to 1 base and at J to 1 base, leaving 5 bases not matched to a gene. CDR3 protein: CASSLAYRGGTDTQYF. CDR3 bases: TGTGCCAGCAGCTTAGCTTACCGGGGGGGCACAGATACGCAGTATTTT.

This chain uses TRBV11-2 with TRBJ2-7; D gene uncertain. The CDR3 is 12 amino acids. With 5 bases removed from V and 6 bases from J, the gap between germline ends came to 11 bases. Germline V gene lookup returns CDR1 SGHAT and CDR2 FQNNGV. CDR3 DNA: TGTGCCAGCAGCCCCACCCGACTCGAGCAGTACTTC. Translated, it gives CASSPTRLEQYF. Variable domain in full (rest from reference TRBV11-2 and TRBJ2-7): EAGVAQSPRYKIIEKRQSVAFWCNPISGHATLYWYQQILGQGPKLLIQFQNNGVVDDSQLPKDRFSAERLKGVDSTLKIQPAKLEDSAVYLCASSPTRLEQYFGPGTRLTVT.

The gene calls are TRBV10-3 and TRBJ1-3, with D possibly matching TRBD1 (5 bases). Trimming left V 10 bases short and J 4 bases short, with 14 bases between. The CDR3 length is 13 residues. Germline lookup yields CDR1 ENHRY and CDR2 SYGVKD. CDR3 sequence (DNA): TGTGCCAGTAGGGGAGGGCCAGGAAACACCATATATTTT. Protein sequence: CASRGGPGNTIYF.

The V call is TRBV7-9, the J call TRBJ2-2; 12 positions match TRBD2. V gave up 5 bases and J gave up 0 bases; unmatched junction bases: 7. This CDR3 has 18 amino acids. CDR1 SEHNR and CDR2 FQNEAQ come from the germline V gene (reference sequence). The CDR3 is CASSPWTSGVANTGELFF. The DNA for the CDR3 is TGTGCCAGCAGCCCTTGGACTAGCGGGGTCGCGAACACCGGGGAGCTGTTTTTT.

V usage is TRBV9 and J usage is TRBJ2-1; 7 positions match TRBD2. The CDR3 spans 14 residues. The germline V gene has CDR1 SGDLS and CDR2 YYNGEE. V lost 2 bases and J lost 6; bases outside the gene matches: 5. The CDR3 DNA reads as TGTGCCAGCAGCGTGGGAACTAGCGTCAATGAGCAGTTCTTC. It yields the protein CASSVGTSVNEQFF.

This clone showed up just once. This rearrangement joins TRBV5-1 to TRBJ1-4; D is ambiguous. CDR3 length equals 14 residues. V shed 4 bases and J shed 0 bases, with 7 bases lying between them. Germline assignment: CDR1 SGHRS and CDR2 YFSETQ. The CDR3 bases are TGCGCCAGCAGCCTAACTGCAACTAATGAAAAACTGTTTTTT. Protein product: CASSLTATNEKLFF.

The CDR3 DNA sequence: TGTGCCAGCAGGGGCCAGGGGGCCAAAAACATTCAGTACTTC. Protein sequence: CASRGQGAKNIQYF. This chain links TRBV27 with TRBJ2-4; perhaps TRBD1 as D (6 bases). V lost 6 bases to trimming and J lost 1 base, with 10 bases between them. The CDR3 covers 14 residues. The germline V gene has CDR1 MNHEY and CDR2 SMNVEV (reference sequence).

In this sample, this clone turned up a few times. The V call is TRBV7-2, the J call TRBJ2-7, with a weak D call TRBD1 (6 bases). The CDR3 totals 13 residues. Trimming removed 7 bases from V and 0 bases from J, with 10 bases in between. Per germline, CDR1 SGHTA and CDR2 FQGNSA. Here the CDR3 DNA reads TGTGCCAGCACCGACAGGAGCTCCTACGAGCAGTACTTC. Amino acid sequence: CASTDRSSYEQYF.

The V call is TRBV6-2 or TRBV6-3, the J call TRBJ1-5, with 7 bases that match TRBD1. V lost 0 bases, J lost 5 bases, and 4 bases stayed unmatched. This CDR3 is built from 15 residues. CDR1 and CDR2 (germline): MNHEY, SVGEGT. The CDR3 DNA reads as TGTGCCAGCAGTTACTCCCCAGGGGGTTATCAGCCCCAGCATTTT. This codes for CASSYSPGGYQPQHF.

V is TRBV14 and J is TRBJ2-7, with D perhaps matching TRBD1 (5 bases). Germline assignment: CDR1 SGHDN and CDR2 FVKESK. CDR3 length equals 14 residues. The V and J ends lost 4 bases and 7 bases respectively, with 17 bases between them. CDR3 in amino acids: CASSRLGDPGEQYF. In nucleotides, the CDR3 is TGTGCCAGCAGCCGATTAGGGGATCCGGGTGAGCAGTACTTC.

The chain carries TRBV20-1 and TRBJ2-3; D is unresolved. Trimming left V 6 bases short and J 2 bases short, with 6 bases between. The CDR3 extends over 11 amino acids. Per the germline V gene, CDR1 is DFQATT and CDR2 is SNEGSKA (reference sequence). The CDR3: CSASSTDTQYF. For the CDR3, the DNA is TGCAGTGCGAGCTCCACAGATACGCAGTATTTT.

The chain is built from TRBV15 and TRBJ1-3, with D possibly matching TRBD1 (5 bases). Trimming shortened V by 0 bases and J by 1 base, and 10 bases separated the two germline ends. Germline V gene lookup returns CDR1 LNHNV and CDR2 YYDKDF (reference sequence). The length of the CDR3 is 16 residues. CDR3 DNA sequence: TGTGCCACCAGCAGAGAGGGGGGAGGTTCTGGAAACACCATATATTTT. This sequence encodes CATSREGGGSGNTIYF.

The chain uses TRBV19 and TRBJ1-2, with 8 bases lining up with TRBD1. Losses at the gene ends were 3 bases for V and 5 bases for J; bases not matched to a gene: 8. The germline CDR1 and CDR2 sequences are LNHDA and SQIVND (reference sequence). The CDR3 is 15 amino acids. The CDR3 reads CASSISTGGGYGYTF. Written as DNA, the CDR3 is TGTGCCAGTAGTATCTCAACAGGGGGAGGTTATGGCTACACCTTC.

In its sample, this clone was seen a few times. The chain employs TRBV7-9 and TRBJ1-2; D not certain. The CDR3 is 12 amino acids. V was cut by 5 bases and J by 7 bases, with 11 bases left in between. Germline CDR1 SEHNR, CDR2 FQNEAQ (reference sequence). The CDR3 DNA is TGTGCCAGCAGCCCCCCCTCGGGTGGCTACACCTTC. It yields the protein CASSPPSGGYTF. The whole variable domain, filled in from reference TRBV7-9 and TRBJ1-2, reads DTGVSQNPRHKITKRGQNVTFRCDPISEHNRLYWYRQTLGQGPEFLTYFQNEAQLEKSRLLSDRFSAERPKGSFSTLEIQRTEQGDSAMYLCASSPPSGGYTFGSGTRLTVV.

The rearrangement links TRBV5-1 to TRBJ2-3; tentative D call: TRBD2 (5 bases). The V end was cut by 2 bases, the J end by 4 bases, with 11 bases between. The V gene's germline CDR1 is SGHRS and CDR2 YFSETQ. The CDR3 extends over 14 amino acids. CDR3 protein: CASSFTSGADTQYF. Here the CDR3 DNA reads TGCGCCAGCAGCTTTACTAGTGGTGCAGATACGCAGTATTTT.

The V gene is TRBV27, the J gene TRBJ2-7; D is possibly TRBD1 (5 bases). CDR1 MNHEY and CDR2 SMNVEV come from the germline V gene (reference sequence). This CDR3 comprises 13 residues. V was clipped by 6 bases and J by 1 base, with 10 bases between them. The CDR3 nucleotides are TGTGCCAGCAGCCCAACAGGTTCCTACGAGCAGTACTTC. Its protein product is CASSPTGSYEQYF.

This clone was detected only once. The chain carries TRBV20-1 and TRBJ2-1; weak D call: TRBD2 (5 bases). This CDR3 spans 11 amino acids. Between the trimmed V and J ends, which lost 0 bases and 15 bases, there was a span of 12 bases. Germline V gives CDR1 DFQATT, CDR2 SNEGSKA (reference sequence). CDR3 region: CSARDRGRGFF. The CDR3 DNA reads TGCAGTGCTAGAGATCGAGGGAGAGGGTTCTTC.

The rearrangement uses TRBV7-2 and TRBJ1-6; 8 nucleotides match TRBD1. From germline, CDR1 is SGHTA and CDR2 FQGNSA. The J segment lost 3 bases and the V segment lost 7 bases, leaving 11 bases of the junction unmatched. The CDR3 is made up of 17 amino acids. The CDR3 sequence: CASTHLQGGNYNSPLHF. As DNA, the CDR3 is TGTGCCAGCACCCATTTACAGGGGGGAAACTATAATTCACCCCTCCACTTT.

CDR3 region: CAINQGNTGELFF. As DNA, the CDR3 is TGTGCCATCAACCAGGGGAACACCGGGGAGCTGTTTTTT. This sequence joins TRBV10-3 and TRBJ2-2, with D possibly being TRBD1 (5 bases). CDR3 length: 13 amino acids. Germline V gene data show CDR1 as ENHRY and CDR2 as SYGVKD. Trimming pared 7 bases from V and 1 base from J, leaving 7 bases between.

In DNA form, the CDR3 reads TGTGCCAGCAGTTTATTTGGGGGGACAGGTGATGAAAAACTGTTTTTT. This codes for CASSLFGGTGDEKLFF. The rearrangement joins TRBV27 to TRBJ1-4; TRBD1 agrees at 8 bases. This CDR3 spans 16 amino acids. V was clipped by 1 base and J by 6 bases; unmatched bases: 7. Germline CDR1 reads MNHEY; CDR2 reads SMNVEV (reference sequence).

The chain joins TRBV6-6 to TRBJ1-1, with a weak D call TRBD1 (6 bases). The CDR3 runs 15 residues. Germline CDR1 MNHNY, CDR2 SVGAGI (reference sequence). The V end lost 2 bases, the J end lost 3 bases, and 13 bases lay between the germline ends. In DNA form, the CDR3 reads TGTGCCAGCAGTTACGGGGGGGCGGGTGACACTGAAGCTTTCTTT. Protein sequence: CASSYGGAGDTEAFF.

V is TRBV6-5 and J is TRBJ2-7, with 10 bases lining up with TRBD1. The CDR3 has 13 amino acids. CDR1 and CDR2 (germline): MNHEY, SVGAGI. Trimming at V came to 10 bases and at J to 0 bases, leaving 3 bases not matched to a gene. The CDR3: CATDRGRSYEQYF. CDR3 nucleotide sequence: TGTGCCACCGACAGGGGGCGCTCCTACGAGCAGTACTTC.

This sequence joins TRBV6-6 and TRBJ1-1; 8 positions agree with TRBD1. V lost 5 bases and J lost 9; bases outside the gene matches: 8. This CDR3 has 13 amino acids. The germline CDR1 and CDR2 sequences are MNHNY and SVGAGI (reference sequence). The CDR3 is CASSPGTGGKAFF. The CDR3 DNA reads TGTGCCAGCAGTCCCGGGACAGGAGGTAAAGCTTTCTTT.

V gene TRBV18 combines with J gene TRBJ2-3; a weak D match, TRBD2 (5 bases). Germline values: CDR1 KGHSH, CDR2 LQKENI. This CDR3 contains 14 residues. With 0 bases removed from V and 3 bases from J, the gap between germline ends came to 7 bases. The CDR3 reads CASSPPTMTDTQYF. The CDR3 bases are TGTGCCAGCTCACCACCGACTATGACAGATACGCAGTATTTT.

The chain has TRBV27 and TRBJ2-1, with 8 positions matching TRBD2. CDR3 length: 13 amino acids. Germline V gene sequence: CDR1 MNHEY, CDR2 SMNVEV (reference sequence). Trimming cost V 10 bases and J 4 bases; bases outside gene matches: 6. CDR3 loop: CATRGGAYNEQFF. In DNA, the CDR3 is TGTGCCACCCGGGGGGGGGCATACAATGAGCAGTTCTTC.

V is TRBV5-1 and J is TRBJ1-3; TRBD1 matches at 8 bases. The CDR3 has 15 amino acids. The V segment lost 4 bases and the J segment 0 bases; nucleotides outside the gene matches: 3. Germline assignment: CDR1 SGHRS and CDR2 YFSETQ. The CDR3 here is CASSLGTGSGNTIYF. In nucleotides, the CDR3 is TGCGCCAGCAGCCTCGGGACAGGCTCTGGAAACACCATATATTTT.

The chain combines TRBV7-8 with TRBJ2-1, with D perhaps TRBD2 (5 bases). This CDR3 has 14 residues. Per germline, CDR1 SGHVS and CDR2 FQNEAQ. Trimming took off 7 bases at V and 0 bases at J, with 10 bases between the two ends. This chain's CDR3 is CASKGLISYNEQFF. The CDR3 DNA reads TGTGCCAGCAAAGGACTTATCTCCTACAATGAGCAGTTCTTC.